The clone carrying this T cell receptor beta chain was found many times. This sample stems from a study of identical twins. TCRdb ran MiXCR on the 5' RACE reads and lists one entry per CDR3 protein. This sample has fewer than 550,000 distinct CDR3 sequences, with 13% to 15% found just once. Looked up from germline, CDR1 is SGHAT and CDR2 is FQNNGV. The CDR3 runs 18 residues. V lost 1 base to trimming and J lost 0 bases; unmatched junction nucleotides: 10. This sample also belongs to another study, concerning yellow fever vaccine responses in identical twins.

The sequence derives from a woman aged 18-35 years in good health. Input material: CD4+ T cells sorted from blood. The chain combines TRBV11-2 with TRBJ2-3; TRBD2 agrees at 7 bases. The CDR3 coding sequence is TGTGCCAGCAGCTTAGTGGGTTCGGCTAGCGGTAGCACAGATACGCAGTATTTT. It specifies CASSLVGSASGSTDTQYF.